The 7 T cell receptor beta chains in this list originate from one sample, sequenced in a study of shared clonotypes between healthy human individuals. Using immunoSEQ multiplex PCR, the repertoire was profiled, and TCRdb retains in-frame clones only, with some absent. The sample lists 550,000 to 700,000 clones; 60% to 75% were seen once. The sequenced material came from memory CD4+ T cells sorted from blood. Subset reported: CD45RA-negative fraction. Receptor source: a young woman in good health.

This chain connects TRBV10-3 to TRBJ2-1; 7 nucleotides match TRBD1. Germline trimming cut 11 bases from V and 1 base from J; bases unmatched to any gene: 8. Germline CDR1 and CDR2: ENHRY and SYGVKD. The CDR3 totals 14 residues. The CDR3 DNA reads TGTGCCGGCCGACAGGGTGGGTCCTACAATGAGCAGTTCTTC. Translating it yields CAGRQGGSYNEQFF.

This clone was counted ten times or more. Distinct nucleotide sequences in the sample also encode this CDR3. The J gene is TRBJ2-7, the V gene TRBV18; 8 nucleotides align to TRBD1. Germline lookup yields CDR1 KGHSH and CDR2 LQKENI. The CDR3 is made up of 15 amino acids. V shed 6 bases and J 0 bases; nucleotides not matched to a gene: 7. The CDR3 spells CASSYTGTGSYEQYF. The DNA for the CDR3 is TGTGCCAGCTCGTATACCGGGACAGGCTCCTACGAGCAGTACTTC.

This rearrangement joins TRBV28 to TRBJ2-3; 9 bases are a match to TRBD1. CDR3 size: 17 residues. CDR1 is MDHEN and CDR2 is SYDVKM in the germline V gene. V shed 5 bases, J shed 8 bases, and the junction held 17 bases outside the gene matches. This chain's CDR3 is CASSPHPGTGRLGTQYF. CDR3 DNA: TGTGCCAGCAGTCCCCATCCTGGGACAGGGCGGTTGGGTACGCAGTATTTT.

This clone was detected ten times or more. The rearrangement links TRBV2 to TRBJ1-1, with TRBD1 matching 7 bases. Unmatched junction bases numbered 12, after V lost 8 bases and J lost 0 bases. The germline gives CDR1 SNHLY, CDR2 FYNNEI. This CDR3 spans 16 amino acids. This chain's CDR3 is CASSPAGTAVNTEAFF. DNA of the CDR3: TGTGCCAGCTCACCAGCCGGGACAGCTGTGAACACTGAAGCTTTCTTT. Full variable domain (outside the CDR3, taken from reference TRBV2 and TRBJ1-1): EPEVTQTPSHQVTQMGQEVILRCVPISNHLYFYWYRQILGQKVEFLVSFYNNEISEKSEIFDDQFSVERPDGSNFTLKIRSTKLEDSAMYFCASSPAGTAVNTEAFFGQGTRLTVV.

The rearrangement joins TRBV4-1 to TRBJ2-1; 9 bases line up with TRBD2. The ends lost 1 base at V and 10 bases at J; junction bases unmatched: 5. The germline gives CDR1 MGHRA, CDR2 YSYEKL. The CDR3 consists of 14 residues. The CDR3 is CASSQASGTREQFF. The CDR3 bases are TGCGCCAGCAGCCAAGCTAGCGGGACCAGGGAGCAGTTCTTC.

The chain carries TRBV25-1 and TRBJ1-2, with 9 bases identical to TRBD1. The V gene's germline CDR1 is MGHDK and CDR2 SYGVNS. This CDR3 has 15 amino acids. V was clipped by 7 bases and J by 7 bases; unmatched bases: 13. This CDR3 reads CASTDRTGESGGYTF. CDR3 nucleotide sequence: TGTGCCAGCACTGACCGGACAGGGGAATCAGGTGGCTACACCTTC.

This clone has a handful of counts. The rearrangement joins TRBV5-5 to TRBJ1-3; D ambiguous. Per germline, CDR1 SGHKS and CDR2 YYEKEE (reference sequence). The CDR3 covers 16 residues. The V gene lost 2 bases and the J gene lost 3 bases, with 15 bases spanning the gap. CDR3: CASSFRVFGGGNTIYF. In nucleotides, the CDR3 is TGTGCCAGCAGCTTTAGGGTTTTTGGTGGTGGAAACACCATATATTTT. Full variable domain (missing parts from reference TRBV5-5 and TRBJ1-3): DAGVTQSPTHLIKTRGQQVTLRCSPISGHKSVSWYQQVLGQGPQFIFQYYEKEERGRGNFPDRFSARQFPNYSSELNVNALLLGDSALYLCASSFRVFGGGNTIYFGEGSWLTVV.